The following is a TCR beta chain sequence with its context. Between the trimmed V and J ends, which lost 1 base and 1 base, there was a span of 7 bases. Germline V gene lookup returns CDR1 LGHNT and CDR2 FRNRAP. The CDR3 runs to 15 residues. Assay: immunoSEQ multiplex PCR; the TCRdb copy retains only in-frame clones and omits some. Of about 50,000 clones listed, roughly 91% were seen once; the top ten hold approximately 0.78%. This entry belongs to a study of OX40 agonist ivuxolimab in advanced cancers. The V call is TRBV12-5, the J call TRBJ2-2; D unclear. The clonotype was recovered from an adult with an advanced solid tumor such as melanoma, head and neck, liver or kidney cancer. This sample comprised CD4+ or CD8+ T cells sorted from blood, obtained in a trial of the OX40 agonist ivuxolimab. CDR3 sequence (DNA): TGTGCTAGTGGTTTGGGACATGGGAACACCGGGGAGCTGTTTTTT. Amino acids: CASGLGHGNTGELFF. Using reference TRBV12-5 and TRBJ2-2 for the parts outside the CDR3, the full variable domain is DARVTQTPRHKVTEMGQEVTMRCQPILGHNTVFWYRQTMMQGLELLAYFRNRAPLDDSGMPKDRFSAEMPDATLATLKIQPSEPRDSAVYFCASGLGHGNTGELFFGEGSRLTVL.